This T cell receptor beta chain was sequenced during a study of regulatory T cells in long-lasting Graves disease. The TCR beta library used iRepertoire HTBI primers with Arm-PCR amplification of CDR3. Each CDR3 protein gets one entry after TCRdb re-called the multiplex PCR reads with MiXCR. The table shows 250,000 to 300,000 distinct CDR3 sequences, with around 18% occurring only once. In its sample, this clonotype was seen many times. CDR3 size: 13 residues. The germline V gene has CDR1 DFQATT and CDR2 SNEGSKA (reference sequence). V was trimmed by 5 bases and J by 8 bases, leaving 16 bases between them. The time point is: newly diagnosed GD, antithyroid drugs for less than 3 months. Extracted RNA from PBMCs served as the source of the TCR library. This sample was shared with a second study, whose subject was T cells in Graves' hyperthyroidism and ophthalmopathy.

The receptor was derived from a woman aged 25 to 39 with Graves disease. The gene calls are TRBV20-1 and TRBJ1-5; TRBD1 might be the D (5 bases). The source was peripheral blood mononuclear cells (PBMCs), collected at new diagnosis, from a patient treated with antithyroid drugs. CDR3 sequence reads: CSAYPGPSKPQHF. The CDR3 coding sequence is TGCAGTGCTTACCCGGGACCCAGCAAGCCCCAGCATTTT.